The rows below give T cell receptor beta chains drawn from one sample of a study of cytomegalovirus exposure and HLA in healthy donors. The repertoire was sequenced with immunoSEQ multiplex PCR; TCRdb's copy has only in-frame clones and lacks some. The table includes about 110,000 clones, nearly 97% detected once. Sample: PBMCs. These receptors were collected from a woman younger than 30 in good health and CMV-seronegative. CDR3s include the opening cysteine and the closing phenylalanine or tryptophan. A D gene is named only where the DNA matches it firmly. Size tells how often a clone was seen (once, few, many) or the class of an expanded clone, and some rows leave it out.

D gene: TRBD2; V gene: TRBV7-9; CDR3 length: 15; clone size: .; J gene: TRBJ2-2; CDR3 protein: CASSPASGGTGELFF; CDR3 DNA: TGTGCCAGCAGCCCAGCCAGCGGGGGGACCGGGGAGCTGTTTTTT
D gene: TRBD1; V gene: TRBV9; CDR3 length: 15; clone size: .; J gene: TRBJ2-4; CDR3 protein: CASSVRGLTKNIQYF; CDR3 DNA: TGTGCCAGCAGCGTCAGGGGGCTAACCAAAAACATTCAGTACTTC
D gene: TRBD1; V gene: TRBV11-2; CDR3 length: 16; clone size: .; J gene: TRBJ2-7; CDR3 protein: CASSRTGTGGSYEQYF; CDR3 DNA: TGTGCCAGTAGTAGAACCGGGACAGGGGGATCCTACGAGCAGTACTTC
D gene: .; V gene: TRBV28; CDR3 length: 12; clone size: .; J gene: TRBJ2-7; CDR3 protein: CASRTVHHEQYF; CDR3 DNA: TGTGCCAGCAGAACAGTCCACCACGAGCAGTACTTC
D gene: TRBD2; V gene: TRBV4-1; CDR3 length: 17; clone size: .; J gene: TRBJ2-3; CDR3 protein: CASSQEGGSGGRGTQYF; CDR3 DNA: TGCGCCAGCAGCCAAGAAGGGGGTAGCGGGGGCCGCGGTACGCAGTATTTT
D gene: TRBD1; V gene: TRBV9; CDR3 length: 15; clone size: .; J gene: TRBJ2-3; CDR3 protein: CASSAYRGLRDTQYF; CDR3 DNA: TGTGCCAGCAGCGCCTACAGGGGCTTAAGGGATACGCAGTATTTT
D gene: TRBD2; V gene: TRBV9; CDR3 length: 17; clone size: .; J gene: TRBJ2-1; CDR3 protein: CASSVDPGGSSYNEQFF; CDR3 DNA: TGTGCCAGCAGCGTTGATCCCGGGGGGAGCTCCTACAATGAGCAGTTCTTC
D gene: TRBD1; V gene: TRBV27; CDR3 length: 16; clone size: .; J gene: TRBJ2-7; CDR3 protein: CASSLRPGTGAYEQYF; CDR3 DNA: TGTGCCAGCAGTTTAAGACCCGGGACAGGGGCCTACGAGCAGTACTTC
D gene: TRBD1; V gene: TRBV19; CDR3 length: 15; clone size: .; J gene: TRBJ2-5; CDR3 protein: CASSKGQVGPETQYF; CDR3 DNA: TGTGCCAGTAGTAAGGGACAGGTGGGTCCAGAGACCCAGTACTTC
D gene: .; V gene: TRBV5-1; CDR3 length: 14; clone size: .; J gene: TRBJ1-1; CDR3 protein: CASSIRQASTEAFF; CDR3 DNA: TGCGCCAGCAGCATTAGACAGGCTTCCACTGAAGCTTTCTTT
D gene: .; V gene: TRBV29-1; CDR3 length: 14; clone size: .; J gene: TRBJ2-1; CDR3 protein: CSVEPTRDYNEQFF; CDR3 DNA: TGCAGCGTTGAACCAACGAGGGACTACAATGAGCAGTTCTTC
D gene: .; V gene: TRBV28; CDR3 length: 14; clone size: once; J gene: TRBJ2-7; CDR3 protein: CASSPLREVGEQYF; CDR3 DNA: TGTGCCAGCAGTCCTCTCAGGGAGGTTGGGGAGCAGTACTTC
D gene: TRBD1; V gene: TRBV5-1; CDR3 length: 17; clone size: .; J gene: TRBJ1-1; CDR3 protein: CASSLAIVAQGDTEAFF; CDR3 DNA: TGCGCCAGCAGCTTGGCCATAGTAGCCCAGGGGGACACTGAAGCTTTCTTT
D gene: .; V gene: TRBV5-8; CDR3 length: 13; clone size: .; J gene: TRBJ1-5; CDR3 protein: CASSFRGSQPQHF; CDR3 DNA: TGTGCCAGCAGCTTCAGAGGGAGTCAGCCCCAGCATTTT
D gene: TRBD1; V gene: TRBV4-1; CDR3 length: 15; clone size: .; J gene: TRBJ1-2; CDR3 protein: CASSQGDSSLYGYTF; CDR3 DNA: TGCGCCAGCAGCCAAGGGGACAGCTCTCTCTATGGCTACACCTTC
D gene: .; V gene: TRBV13; CDR3 length: 14; clone size: once; J gene: TRBJ2-2; CDR3 protein: CASKTTRGSGELFF; CDR3 DNA: TGTGCCAGCAAAACAACCAGGGGTTCCGGGGAGCTGTTTTTT
D gene: .; V gene: TRBV27; CDR3 length: 14; clone size: .; J gene: TRBJ2-7; CDR3 protein: CASSIYRGGYEQYF; CDR3 DNA: TGTGCCAGCAGTATCTACAGGGGAGGATACGAGCAGTACTTC
D gene: TRBD1; V gene: TRBV28; CDR3 length: 15; clone size: .; J gene: TRBJ1-4; CDR3 protein: CASRPTGGGNEKLFF; CDR3 DNA: TGTGCCAGCAGGCCTACAGGGGGGGGAAATGAAAAACTGTTTTTT
D gene: .; V gene: TRBV11-2; CDR3 length: 15; clone size: once; J gene: TRBJ1-3; CDR3 protein: CASSFRGRTGNTIYF; CDR3 DNA: TGTGCCAGCAGCTTTCGGGGAAGGACTGGAAACACCATATATTTT
D gene: .; V gene: TRBV11-2; CDR3 length: 13; clone size: .; J gene: TRBJ2-1; CDR3 protein: CASREVQVNEQFF; CDR3 DNA: TGTGCCAGCAGGGAGGTCCAGGTCAATGAGCAGTTCTTC
D gene: .; V gene: TRBV28; CDR3 length: 14; clone size: .; J gene: TRBJ1-1; CDR3 protein: CASSSRGENTEAFF; CDR3 DNA: TGTGCCAGCAGCTCACGGGGAGAGAACACTGAAGCTTTCTTT
D gene: .; V gene: TRBV30; CDR3 length: 13; clone size: .; J gene: TRBJ2-5; CDR3 protein: CAWSVKPQETQYF; CDR3 DNA: TGTGCCTGGAGTGTAAAGCCCCAAGAGACCCAGTACTTC
D gene: .; V gene: TRBV4-3; CDR3 length: 15; clone size: .; J gene: TRBJ2-2; CDR3 protein: CASSQDDGGRGELFF; CDR3 DNA: TGCGCCAGCAGCCAAGATGACGGGGGGCGTGGGGAGCTGTTTTTT
D gene: .; V gene: TRBV6-4; CDR3 length: 15; clone size: .; J gene: TRBJ2-1; CDR3 protein: CASSDSAGSYNEQFF; CDR3 DNA: TGTGCCAGCAGTGACTCAGCGGGCTCCTACAATGAGCAGTTCTTC
D gene: .; V gene: TRBV29-1; CDR3 length: 13; clone size: .; J gene: TRBJ1-1; CDR3 protein: CSARSGMGTEAFF; CDR3 DNA: TGCAGCGCCCGGAGCGGAATGGGCACTGAAGCTTTCTTT
D gene: .; V gene: TRBV7-8; CDR3 length: 13; clone size: .; J gene: TRBJ2-5; CDR3 protein: CASSFTMQETQYF; CDR3 DNA: TGTGCCAGCAGCTTTACTATGCAAGAGACCCAGTACTTC
D gene: .; V gene: TRBV5-5; CDR3 length: 17; clone size: .; J gene: TRBJ2-1; CDR3 protein: CASSRLLTASSYNEQFF; CDR3 DNA: TGTGCCAGCAGCCGTTTGCTTACTGCGAGCTCCTACAATGAGCAGTTCTTC
D gene: TRBD2; V gene: TRBV9; CDR3 length: 16; clone size: .; J gene: TRBJ2-7; CDR3 protein: CASSVTGTSGAYEQYF; CDR3 DNA: TGTGCCAGCAGCGTAACCGGGACTAGCGGGGCCTACGAGCAGTACTTC
D gene: .; V gene: TRBV5-6; CDR3 length: 15; clone size: .; J gene: TRBJ1-1; CDR3 protein: CASSRVTGFRTEAFF; CDR3 DNA: TGTGCCAGCAGCCGTGTAACAGGATTCAGGACTGAAGCTTTCTTT
D gene: .; V gene: TRBV9; CDR3 length: 15; clone size: .; J gene: TRBJ2-7; CDR3 protein: CASSVGWGVTYEQYF; CDR3 DNA: TGTGCCAGCAGCGTGGGCTGGGGGGTGACCTACGAGCAGTACTTC
D gene: TRBD2; V gene: TRBV5-1; CDR3 length: 20; clone size: .; J gene: TRBJ2-6; CDR3 protein: CASSLTTGTSGGSGANVLTF; CDR3 DNA: TGCGCCAGCAGCCTCACCACCGGGACTAGCGGGGGGTCGGGGGCCAACGTCCTGACTTTC
D gene: .; V gene: TRBV11-2; CDR3 length: 15; clone size: .; J gene: TRBJ2-7; CDR3 protein: CASSPPPPQGYEQYF; CDR3 DNA: TGTGCCAGCAGCCCGCCTCCGCCACAGGGCTACGAGCAGTACTTC
D gene: TRBD1; V gene: TRBV6-5; CDR3 length: 15; clone size: .; J gene: TRBJ1-2; CDR3 protein: CATRGQGKQMDGYTF; CDR3 DNA: TGTGCCACCCGAGGACAGGGGAAACAGATGGATGGCTACACCTTC
D gene: .; V gene: TRBV28; CDR3 length: 14; clone size: once; J gene: TRBJ2-2; CDR3 protein: CASSLGGNTGELFF; CDR3 DNA: TGTGCCAGCAGTTTAGGAGGGAACACCGGGGAGCTGTTTTTT
D gene: .; V gene: TRBV19; CDR3 length: 14; clone size: .; J gene: TRBJ1-2; CDR3 protein: CASTSLGANYGYTF; CDR3 DNA: TGTGCCAGTACCTCGCTGGGAGCTAACTATGGCTACACCTTC
D gene: TRBD2; V gene: TRBV19; CDR3 length: 13; clone size: .; J gene: TRBJ2-7; CDR3 protein: CASSPGGASEQYF; CDR3 DNA: TGTGCCAGTAGTCCGGGGGGGGCCAGCGAGCAGTACTTC
D gene: .; V gene: TRBV11-2; CDR3 length: 13; clone size: .; J gene: TRBJ2-5; CDR3 protein: CASEDREKETQYF; CDR3 DNA: TGTGCCAGCGAAGACAGAGAGAAAGAGACCCAGTACTTC
D gene: .; V gene: TRBV6-5; CDR3 length: 11; clone size: .; J gene: TRBJ1-1; CDR3 protein: CASWGFTEAFF; CDR3 DNA: TGTGCCAGTTGGGGCTTCACTGAAGCTTTCTTT
D gene: TRBD1; V gene: TRBV28; CDR3 length: 15; clone size: .; J gene: TRBJ2-1; CDR3 protein: CASSPQGVVYNEQFF; CDR3 DNA: TGTGCCAGCAGTCCGCAGGGGGTAGTCTACAATGAGCAGTTCTTC
D gene: .; V gene: TRBV7-2; CDR3 length: 15; clone size: .; J gene: TRBJ2-7; CDR3 protein: CASSSFWGDSYEQYF; CDR3 DNA: TGTGCCAGCAGCTCCTTTTGGGGGGACTCCTACGAGCAGTACTTC
D gene: .; V gene: TRBV5-1; CDR3 length: 15; clone size: .; J gene: TRBJ2-1; CDR3 protein: CASSLEPRAIHEQFF; CDR3 DNA: TGCGCCAGCAGCTTGGAGCCGAGGGCTATACATGAGCAGTTCTTC
D gene: .; V gene: TRBV11-3; CDR3 length: 17; clone size: .; J gene: TRBJ2-3; CDR3 protein: CASSLYGAGARGDTQYF; CDR3 DNA: TGTGCCAGCAGCTTATACGGCGCGGGCGCCCGAGGAGATACGCAGTATTTT
D gene: TRBD2; V gene: TRBV4-3; CDR3 length: 16; clone size: .; J gene: TRBJ2-7; CDR3 protein: CASSQQLAVGSYEQYF; CDR3 DNA: TGCGCCAGCAGCCAGCAACTAGCGGTGGGATCCTACGAGCAGTACTTC
D gene: .; V gene: TRBV27; CDR3 length: 12; clone size: .; J gene: TRBJ1-2; CDR3 protein: CASGRGIRGYTF; CDR3 DNA: TGTGCCAGCGGCAGGGGAATTCGGGGCTACACCTTC
D gene: TRBD1; V gene: TRBV5-1; CDR3 length: 15; clone size: .; J gene: TRBJ2-7; CDR3 protein: CASTQGGTGREEQYF; CDR3 DNA: TGCGCCAGCACTCAAGGTGGGACAGGGCGGGAGGAGCAGTACTTC
D gene: TRBD2; V gene: TRBV9; CDR3 length: 15; clone size: once; J gene: TRBJ2-1; CDR3 protein: CASSVGGGRHNEQFF; CDR3 DNA: TGTGCCAGCAGCGTGGGGGGGGGTCGCCACAATGAGCAGTTCTTC
D gene: .; V gene: TRBV5-1; CDR3 length: 14; clone size: .; J gene: TRBJ1-4; CDR3 protein: CASSLGAGTEKLFF; CDR3 DNA: TGCGCCAGCAGCTTGGGGGCTGGTACAGAAAAACTGTTTTTT
D gene: TRBD1; V gene: TRBV5-6; CDR3 length: 13; clone size: .; J gene: TRBJ2-7; CDR3 protein: CASSHGQAYEQYF; CDR3 DNA: TGTGCCAGCAGCCACGGACAGGCCTACGAGCAGTACTTC
D gene: .; V gene: TRBV18; CDR3 length: 13; clone size: .; J gene: TRBJ2-5; CDR3 protein: CASSPTELETQYF; CDR3 DNA: TGTGCCAGCTCACCGACAGAGTTGGAGACCCAGTACTTC
D gene: TRBD1; V gene: TRBV19; CDR3 length: 15; clone size: .; J gene: TRBJ2-7; CDR3 protein: CASSTSGTGVYEQYF; CDR3 DNA: TGTGCCAGTAGTACATCCGGGACAGGGGTGTACGAGCAGTACTTC
D gene: .; V gene: TRBV7-2; CDR3 length: 15; clone size: .; J gene: TRBJ1-4; CDR3 protein: CASSTPQGRGEKLFF; CDR3 DNA: TGTGCCAGCAGCACACCACAAGGCAGGGGTGAAAAACTGTTTTTT